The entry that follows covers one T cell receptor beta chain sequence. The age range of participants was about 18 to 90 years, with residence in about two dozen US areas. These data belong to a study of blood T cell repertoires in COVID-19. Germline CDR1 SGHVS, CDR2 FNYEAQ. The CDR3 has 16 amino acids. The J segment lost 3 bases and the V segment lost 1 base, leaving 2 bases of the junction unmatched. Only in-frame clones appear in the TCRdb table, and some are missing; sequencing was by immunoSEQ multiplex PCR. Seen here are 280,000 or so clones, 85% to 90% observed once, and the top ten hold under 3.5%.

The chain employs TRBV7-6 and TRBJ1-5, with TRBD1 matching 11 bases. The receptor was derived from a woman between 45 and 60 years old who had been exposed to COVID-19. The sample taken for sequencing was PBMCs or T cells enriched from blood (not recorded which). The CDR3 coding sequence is TGTGCCAGCAGCTTAGGGGACAGGGGGAACAATCAGCCCCAGCATTTT. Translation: CASSLGDRGNNQPQHF.